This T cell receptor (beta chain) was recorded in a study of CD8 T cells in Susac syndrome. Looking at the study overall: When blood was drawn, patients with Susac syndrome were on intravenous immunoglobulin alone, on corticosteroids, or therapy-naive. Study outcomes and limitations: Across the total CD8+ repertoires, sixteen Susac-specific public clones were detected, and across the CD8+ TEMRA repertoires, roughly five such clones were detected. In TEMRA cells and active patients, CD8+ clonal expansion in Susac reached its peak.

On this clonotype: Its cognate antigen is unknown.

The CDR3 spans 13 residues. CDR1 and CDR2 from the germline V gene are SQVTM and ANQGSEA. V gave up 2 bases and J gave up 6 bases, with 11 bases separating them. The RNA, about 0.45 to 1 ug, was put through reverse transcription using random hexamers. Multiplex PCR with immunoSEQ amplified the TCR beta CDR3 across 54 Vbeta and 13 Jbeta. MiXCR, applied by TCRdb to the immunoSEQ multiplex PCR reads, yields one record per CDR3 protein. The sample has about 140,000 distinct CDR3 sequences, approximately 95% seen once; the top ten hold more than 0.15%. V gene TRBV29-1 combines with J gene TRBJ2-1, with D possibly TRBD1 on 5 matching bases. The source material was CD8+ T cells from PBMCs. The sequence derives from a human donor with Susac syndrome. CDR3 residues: CSVESGMGNEQFF. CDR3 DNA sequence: TGCAGCGTTGAATCAGGGATGGGCAATGAGCAGTTCTTC.